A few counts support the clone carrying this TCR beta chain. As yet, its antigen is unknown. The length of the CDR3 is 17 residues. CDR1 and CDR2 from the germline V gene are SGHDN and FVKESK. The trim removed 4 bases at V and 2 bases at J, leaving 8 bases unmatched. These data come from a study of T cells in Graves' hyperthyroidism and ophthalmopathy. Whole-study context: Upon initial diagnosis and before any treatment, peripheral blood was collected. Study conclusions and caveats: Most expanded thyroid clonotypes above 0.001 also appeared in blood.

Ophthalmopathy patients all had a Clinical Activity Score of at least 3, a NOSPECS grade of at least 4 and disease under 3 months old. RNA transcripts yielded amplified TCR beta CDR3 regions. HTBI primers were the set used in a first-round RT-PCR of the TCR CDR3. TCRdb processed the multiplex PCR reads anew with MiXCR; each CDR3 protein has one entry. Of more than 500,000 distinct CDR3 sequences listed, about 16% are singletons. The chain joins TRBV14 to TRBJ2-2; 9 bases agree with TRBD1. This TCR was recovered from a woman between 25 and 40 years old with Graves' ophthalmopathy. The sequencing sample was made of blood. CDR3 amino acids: CASSPKWDRDNTGELFF. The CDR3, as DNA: TGTGCCAGCAGCCCTAAATGGGACAGGGATAACACCGGGGAGCTGTTTTTT.